This T cell receptor beta chain stems from a study of radiotherapy plus CTLA-4 blockade in lung cancer. Repertoires were generated with immunoSEQ multiplex PCR, while TCRdb's copy carries only in-frame clones and drops some. The data show about 98,000 clones, 82% seen once. Notes on the study in general: Reports identified early blood T cell clone dynamics, with interferon-beta, as the best response predictor.

Details on this clone: Antigen: not known.

The V and J ends lost 3 bases and 2 bases respectively, with 8 bases between them. The CDR3 is made up of 13 amino acids. Germline V lookup: CDR1 MNHNS, CDR2 SASEGT. Source: peripheral blood, taken from a patient treated with radiotherapy plus ipilimumab. This receptor was identified in a human donor with non-small cell lung cancer who had a partial response to radiotherapy plus ipilimumab. V and J are TRBV6-1 and TRBJ2-7; a weak D match, TRBD1 (6 bases). CDR3 region: CASSDGTPYEQYF. CDR3 DNA sequence: TGTGCCAGCAGTGACGGGACACCCTACGAGCAGTACTTC.